The T cell receptor (beta chain) under discussion was sequenced for a study of blood T cell repertoires in COVID-19. Study summary: The samples span acute and convalescent COVID-19 from the United States, Italy and Spain. T cells, B-cell-depleted T cells, or PBMCs provided the cDNA or gDNA that served as material.

The CDR3 is 14 amino acids. Germline-derived CDR1 and CDR2 are MDHEN and SYDVKM. Trimming took 6 bases from V and 12 from J; bases not matched to a gene: 11. Per the study methods: Reference gene primers were amplified, and this amplification served to estimate nucleated cell counts. Using immunoSEQ multiplex PCR, the repertoire was profiled, and TCRdb retains in-frame clones only, with some absent. That table is the source of V, J and clone size, and D and trimming were worked out from the DNA. The sample contains fewer than 350,000 clones, around 86% of which appear only once. The receptor was isolated from a woman between 55 and 75 years old with active or convalescent COVID-19. Sequencing was done on a sample of peripheral blood. The chain joins TRBV28 to TRBJ1-6, with TRBD1 matching over 7 bases. The DNA for the CDR3 is TGTGCCAGCAGGCCGGGACAGCGAAGGGTACCCCTCCACTTT. As protein: CASRPGQRRVPLHF.